Described below is a single T cell receptor (beta chain) sequence and its context. This CDR3 has 14 residues. The germline CDR1 and CDR2 sequences are LNHNV and YYDKDF (reference sequence). V lost 3 bases, J lost 2 bases, and 10 bases lay in between. TCRdb keeps only in-frame clones here, not all; method: immunoSEQ multiplex PCR. The sample carries tens of thousands of clones, over 75% recorded once. These data originate in a study of blood T cell repertoires in COVID-19. The receptor was isolated from an elderly man with acute or convalescent COVID-19. This chain uses TRBV15 with TRBJ1-1; D is uncertain. Input material: peripheral blood. CDR3 coding DNA: TGTGCCACCAGCAGGGCCCGTCGCAACACTGAAGCTTTCTTT. Amino acids: CATSRARRNTEAFF.